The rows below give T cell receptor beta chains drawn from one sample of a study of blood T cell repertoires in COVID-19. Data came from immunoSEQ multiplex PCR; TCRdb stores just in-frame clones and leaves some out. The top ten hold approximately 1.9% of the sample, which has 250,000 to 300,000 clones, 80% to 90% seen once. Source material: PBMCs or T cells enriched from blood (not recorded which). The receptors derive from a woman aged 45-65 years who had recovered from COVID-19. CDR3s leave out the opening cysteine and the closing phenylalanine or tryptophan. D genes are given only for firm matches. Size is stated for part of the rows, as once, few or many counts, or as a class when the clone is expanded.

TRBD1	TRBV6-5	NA	ASSNTGGAYGYT
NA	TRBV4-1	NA	ASSQVQGNYGYT
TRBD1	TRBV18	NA	ASSPGTGFLSEQY
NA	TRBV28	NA	AGGWPQY
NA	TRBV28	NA	ASTNEVGGRDYQPQH
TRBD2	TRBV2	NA	ASSERGPSGSSYEQY
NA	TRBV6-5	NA	ASSYLPSRDVGYT
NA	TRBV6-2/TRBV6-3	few	ASSKGTSDYYEQY
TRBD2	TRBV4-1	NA	ASSQDREGTDTQY
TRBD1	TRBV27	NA	ASSRIDRGPNSPLH
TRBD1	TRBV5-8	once	ASSLPGQGAGANVLT
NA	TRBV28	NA	ASFETSTSTDTQY
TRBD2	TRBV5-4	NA	ASSTFGGGETQY
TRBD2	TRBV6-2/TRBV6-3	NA	ASSYGTRTYNEQF
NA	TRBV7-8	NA	ASSSSWGLLLERNQPQH
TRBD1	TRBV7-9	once	ASSLTGTGVTYEQY
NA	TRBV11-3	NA	ASSLDRGNEQF
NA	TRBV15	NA	ATSRARGTGQPQH
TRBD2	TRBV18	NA	ASSPGLAGATDTQY
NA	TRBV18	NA	ASSPPGWAADNQPQH
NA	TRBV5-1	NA	ASSLTSASGETQY
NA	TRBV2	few	ASSVEAFEEQY
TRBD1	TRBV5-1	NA	ASSIGTGGQPQH
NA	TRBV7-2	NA	ASSLVTGSPLH
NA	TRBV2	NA	AWTARVDTQY
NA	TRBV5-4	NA	ASSLRDFRINNEQF
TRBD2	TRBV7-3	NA	ASSLGGSTNEQF
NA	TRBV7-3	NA	ASSLGAVPSSYNEQF
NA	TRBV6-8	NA	ASSYLRERQPQH
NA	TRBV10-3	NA	AIREGANEQY
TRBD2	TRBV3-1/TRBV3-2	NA	ASNLLAGGPGELF
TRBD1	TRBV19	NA	ASKQGIYGYT
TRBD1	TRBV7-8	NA	ASSFGQAMNSPLH
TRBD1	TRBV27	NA	ASSYKPGQAISRGGYT
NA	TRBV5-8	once	ASSFSNQETQY
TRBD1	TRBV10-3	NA	AIGDRGAASYEQY
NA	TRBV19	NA	ASSHSLGQGIGKLF
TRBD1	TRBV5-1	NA	ASSDRENTEAF
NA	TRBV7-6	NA	ASSPRGSRFYGYT
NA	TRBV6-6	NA	ASSQSEETQY
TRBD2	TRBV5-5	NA	ASSLGPSGIEQF
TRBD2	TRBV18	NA	ASSPVTSGSGEQF